Described below is a single TCR beta chain sequence and its context. The V and J ends lost 0 bases and 5 bases respectively, with 16 bases between them. CDR3 length: 17 amino acids. Germline V gene lookup returns CDR1 LGHDT and CDR2 YNNKEL (reference sequence). Authors' analysis steps: Using reference gene primer amplification, nucleated cell counts were estimated. Only in-frame clones appear in the TCRdb table, and some are missing; sequencing was by immunoSEQ multiplex PCR. The DNA was the basis for D and trimming; V, J and clone size are from that table. The sample records about 160,000 clones, around 90% being singletons. This record belongs to a study of blood T cell repertoires in COVID-19. Turning to the study itself: Specimens from acute and convalescent COVID-19 originated in the United States, Italy and Spain. PBMCs, B-cell-depleted T cells, or T cells were the source of the cDNA or gDNA that made up the material.

The material sequenced was peripheral blood. V usage is TRBV3-1 (or the pseudogene TRBV3-2) and J usage is TRBJ1-4; perhaps TRBD1 as D (5 bases). This receptor was taken from a woman aged 55-69 years with active or convalescent COVID-19. The CDR3 sequence is CASSQDLQVKGNEKLFF. The CDR3 DNA reads TGTGCCAGCAGCCAAGATCTACAGGTAAAGGGGAATGAAAAACTGTTTTTT.